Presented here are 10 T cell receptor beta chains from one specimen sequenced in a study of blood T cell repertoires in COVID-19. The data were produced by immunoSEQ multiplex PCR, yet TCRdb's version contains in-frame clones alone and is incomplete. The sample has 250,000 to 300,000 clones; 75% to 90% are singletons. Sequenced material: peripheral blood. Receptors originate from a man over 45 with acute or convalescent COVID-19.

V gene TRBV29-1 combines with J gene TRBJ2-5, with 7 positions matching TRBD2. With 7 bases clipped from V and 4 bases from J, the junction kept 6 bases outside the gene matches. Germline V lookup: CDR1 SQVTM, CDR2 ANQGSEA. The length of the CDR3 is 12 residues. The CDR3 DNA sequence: TGCAGCGCCGGGTCGGGGGGAGAGACCCAGTACTTC. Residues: CSAGSGGETQYF.

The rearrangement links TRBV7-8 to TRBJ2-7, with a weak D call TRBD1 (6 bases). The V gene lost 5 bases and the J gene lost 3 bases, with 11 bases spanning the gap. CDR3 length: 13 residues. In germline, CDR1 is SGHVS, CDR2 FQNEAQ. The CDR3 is CASSRRGYYEQYF. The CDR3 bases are TGTGCCAGCAGCCGCAGGGGATACTACGAGCAGTACTTC.

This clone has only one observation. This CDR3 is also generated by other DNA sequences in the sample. The CDR3 DNA reads as TGTGCCAGCAGCTTTCCGGACAGCTATGGCTACACCTTC. Residues: CASSFPDSYGYTF. The chain uses TRBV12-3 or TRBV12-4 and TRBJ1-2; D possibly corresponds to TRBD1 (6 bases). This CDR3 spans 13 amino acids. V was clipped by 6 bases and J by 4 bases, with 12 bases between them.

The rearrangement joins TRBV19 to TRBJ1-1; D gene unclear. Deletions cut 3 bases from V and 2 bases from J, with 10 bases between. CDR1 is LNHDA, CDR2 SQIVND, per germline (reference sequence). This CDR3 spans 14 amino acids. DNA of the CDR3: TGTGCCAGTAGTATTGTCGCACTCAACACTGAAGCTTTCTTT. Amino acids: CASSIVALNTEAFF.

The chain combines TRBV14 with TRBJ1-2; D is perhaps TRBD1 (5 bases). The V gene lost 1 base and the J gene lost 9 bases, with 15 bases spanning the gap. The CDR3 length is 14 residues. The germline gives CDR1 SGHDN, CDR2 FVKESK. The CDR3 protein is CASSQVQGFERYTF. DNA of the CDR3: TGTGCCAGCAGCCAAGTCCAGGGCTTTGAGCGCTACACCTTC.

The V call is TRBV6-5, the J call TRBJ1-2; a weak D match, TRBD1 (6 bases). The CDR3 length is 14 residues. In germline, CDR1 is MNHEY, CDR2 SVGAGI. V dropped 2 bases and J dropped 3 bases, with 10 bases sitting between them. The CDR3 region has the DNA TGTGCCAGCAGTTACGTCCAGGGGCACTATGGCTACACCTTC. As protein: CASSYVQGHYGYTF.

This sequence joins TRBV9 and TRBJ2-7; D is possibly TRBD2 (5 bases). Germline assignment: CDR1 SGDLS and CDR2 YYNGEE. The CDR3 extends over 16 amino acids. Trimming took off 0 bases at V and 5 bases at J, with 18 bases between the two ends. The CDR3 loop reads CASSVATGSGGHEQYF. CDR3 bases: TGTGCCAGCAGCGTAGCTACGGGATCCGGAGGTCACGAGCAGTACTTC.

CDR3 in DNA: TGTGCCAGCACCAATACCGGACAGGGGGCAACTGAAGCTTTCTTT. Its translation is CASTNTGQGATEAFF. J is TRBJ1-1 and V is TRBV6-5, with TRBD1 matching over 11 bases. CDR3 length: 15 amino acids. Looked up from germline, CDR1 is MNHEY and CDR2 is SVGAGI. V lost 7 bases, J lost 5 bases, and 9 bases stayed unmatched.

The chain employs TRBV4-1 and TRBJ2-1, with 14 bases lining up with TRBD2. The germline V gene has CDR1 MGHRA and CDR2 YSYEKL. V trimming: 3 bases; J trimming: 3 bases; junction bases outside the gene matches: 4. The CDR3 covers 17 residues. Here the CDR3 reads CASSQTSGGAVYNEQFF. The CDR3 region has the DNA TGCGCCAGCAGCCAGACTAGCGGGGGGGCCGTCTACAATGAGCAGTTCTTC.

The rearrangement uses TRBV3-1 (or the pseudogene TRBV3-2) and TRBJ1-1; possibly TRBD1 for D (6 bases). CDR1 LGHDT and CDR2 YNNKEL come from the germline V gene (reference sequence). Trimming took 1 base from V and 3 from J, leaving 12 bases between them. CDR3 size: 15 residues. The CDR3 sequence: CASSQGQTGYTEAFF. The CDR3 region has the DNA TGTGCCAGCAGCCAAGGGCAGACAGGTTACACTGAAGCTTTCTTT.